Each of the 8 T cell receptor beta chains below was sequenced from the same sample in a study of blood T cell repertoires in COVID-19 (dated by TCRdb to the early 2020s). The library was built by means of the immunoSEQ multiplex PCR assay. TCRdb re-hosts the immuneACCESS table, in-frame sequences only. Its copies lack some clones; in the studies checked, an unresolved V gene accounts for under half of them, and the cause for the rest is not known. Here the sample has fewer than 350,000 clones; roughly 89% occur a single time. The top ten hold approximately 5.2% of the sample. The sequenced sample consisted of PBMCs or T cells enriched from blood (not recorded which). Receptors were obtained from a man in his 60s who had recovered from COVID-19.

CDR3 region: CASSHASGIDTQYF. In DNA form, the CDR3 reads TGTGCCAGCAGCCACGCTAGCGGGATAGATACGCAGTATTTT. The chain employs TRBV4-2 and TRBJ2-3; 9 positions match TRBD2. Per the germline V gene, CDR1 is LGHNA and CDR2 is YNFKEQ. The CDR3 has 14 residues. Trimming cost V 3 bases and J 5 bases; bases outside gene matches: 3.

This clone has more than one count but fewer than ten. The chain recombines TRBV28 with TRBJ1-2; 10 nucleotides line up with TRBD1. Germline CDR1 reads MDHEN; CDR2 reads SYDVKM. V trimming: 4 bases; J trimming: 6 bases; junction bases outside the gene matches: 8. The CDR3 has 15 residues. DNA for the CDR3: TGTGCCAGCAGTTCTGCCGGGACAGGGGCTAATGGCTACACCTTC. As protein: CASSSAGTGANGYTF.

The V and J genes are TRBV10-3 and TRBJ1-2; D not certain. The CDR3 sequence is 11 residues long. The V gene's germline CDR1 is ENHRY and CDR2 SYGVKD. Trimming cost V 0 bases and J 7 bases, with 3 bases left between them. The CDR3 is CAISESVGYTF. In nucleotides, the CDR3 is TGTGCCATCAGTGAGTCCGTTGGCTACACCTTC.

The chain recombines TRBV5-1 with TRBJ2-7; TRBD1 matches 7 bases. Looked up from germline, CDR1 is SGHRS and CDR2 is YFSETQ. V was pared by 6 bases and J by 2 bases, with 11 bases of the junction left unmatched. This CDR3 spans 15 amino acids. The CDR3 reads CASTLGQAATYEQYF. The CDR3 DNA reads as TGCGCCAGCACGTTAGGACAGGCCGCTACCTACGAGCAGTACTTC.

The gene calls are TRBV7-3 and TRBJ2-2; D might be TRBD1 (5 bases). This CDR3 spans 15 amino acids. Germline CDR1 SGHTA, CDR2 FQGTGA. V gave up 7 bases and J gave up 4 bases, with 16 bases separating them. The CDR3 region is CASTPREGLTGELFF. The CDR3 DNA is TGTGCCAGCACCCCCAGGGAAGGGCTCACCGGGGAGCTGTTTTTT.

This clone was detected only a few times. The chain employs TRBV20-1 and TRBJ1-6; D is uncertain. Trimming removed 3 bases at V and 0 bases at J, with 6 bases between. This CDR3 contains 14 residues. Germline V gene data show CDR1 as DFQATT and CDR2 as SNEGSKA (reference sequence). In nucleotides, the CDR3 is TGCAGTGCTAGTCCGAGCTCCTATAATTCACCCCTCCACTTT. Its translation: CSASPSSYNSPLHF.

The rearrangement uses TRBV10-3 and TRBJ2-7; possible D gene TRBD2, 6 bases. The CDR3 totals 13 residues. The germline V and J ends were trimmed by 9 bases and 2 bases, with 14 bases remaining between them. The V gene's germline CDR1 is ENHRY and CDR2 SYGVKD. This CDR3 is CAIKPGEAYEQYF. CDR3 DNA: TGTGCCATTAAACCGGGGGAAGCCTACGAGCAGTACTTC.

The chain employs TRBV13 and TRBJ2-5; perhaps TRBD1 as D (6 bases). CDR1 is PRHDT and CDR2 is FYEKMQ in the germline V gene (reference sequence). Deletions cut 3 bases from V and 2 bases from J, with 19 bases between. This CDR3 comprises 17 residues. In DNA, the CDR3 is TGTGCCAGCAGCTTTTCGGTGGGGGCAGGGAATCAAGAGACCCAGTACTTC. Amino acid sequence: CASSFSVGAGNQETQYF.